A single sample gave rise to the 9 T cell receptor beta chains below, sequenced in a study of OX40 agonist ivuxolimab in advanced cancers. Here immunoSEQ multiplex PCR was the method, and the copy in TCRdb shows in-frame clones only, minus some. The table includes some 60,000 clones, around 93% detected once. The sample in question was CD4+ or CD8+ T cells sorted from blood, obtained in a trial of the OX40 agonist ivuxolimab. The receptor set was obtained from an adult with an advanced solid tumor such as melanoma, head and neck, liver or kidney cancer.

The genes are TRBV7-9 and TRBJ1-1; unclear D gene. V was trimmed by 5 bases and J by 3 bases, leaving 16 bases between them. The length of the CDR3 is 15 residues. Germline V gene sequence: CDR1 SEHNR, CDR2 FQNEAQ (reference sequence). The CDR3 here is CASSPTFNGYTEAFF. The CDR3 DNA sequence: TGTGCCAGCAGCCCAACTTTTAACGGGTACACTGAAGCTTTCTTT.

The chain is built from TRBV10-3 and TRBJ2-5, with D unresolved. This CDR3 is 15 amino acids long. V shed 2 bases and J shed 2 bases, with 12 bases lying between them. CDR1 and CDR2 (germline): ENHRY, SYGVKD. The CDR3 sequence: CAISEARPPQETQYF. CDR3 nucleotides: TGTGCCATCAGTGAGGCCAGACCCCCACAAGAGACCCAGTACTTC.

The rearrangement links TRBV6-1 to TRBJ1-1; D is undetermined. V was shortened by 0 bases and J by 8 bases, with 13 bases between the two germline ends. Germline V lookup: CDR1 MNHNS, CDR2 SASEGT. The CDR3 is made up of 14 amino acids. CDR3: CASSEAKGYPEAFF. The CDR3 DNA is TGTGCCAGCAGTGAAGCAAAAGGATATCCAGAAGCTTTCTTT.

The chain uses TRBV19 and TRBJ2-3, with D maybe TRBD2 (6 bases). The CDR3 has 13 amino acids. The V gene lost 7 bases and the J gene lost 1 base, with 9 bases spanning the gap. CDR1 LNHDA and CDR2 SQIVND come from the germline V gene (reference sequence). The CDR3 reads CASNQRGTDTQYF. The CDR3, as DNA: TGTGCCAGTAACCAGCGGGGCACAGATACGCAGTATTTT.

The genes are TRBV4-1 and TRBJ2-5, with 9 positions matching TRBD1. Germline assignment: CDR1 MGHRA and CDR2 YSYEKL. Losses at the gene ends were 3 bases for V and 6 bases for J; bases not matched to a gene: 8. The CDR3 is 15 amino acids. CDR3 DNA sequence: TGCGCCAGCAGCCAGACCACAGGGGGCCAGAAGACCCAGTACTTC. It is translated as CASSQTTGGQKTQYF.

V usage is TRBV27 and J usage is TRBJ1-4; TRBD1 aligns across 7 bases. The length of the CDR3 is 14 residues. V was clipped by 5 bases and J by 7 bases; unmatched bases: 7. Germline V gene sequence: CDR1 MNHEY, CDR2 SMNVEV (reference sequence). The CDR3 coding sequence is TGTGCCAGCAGTAAACAGGGGAGGAGTGAAAAACTGTTTTTT. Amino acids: CASSKQGRSEKLFF.

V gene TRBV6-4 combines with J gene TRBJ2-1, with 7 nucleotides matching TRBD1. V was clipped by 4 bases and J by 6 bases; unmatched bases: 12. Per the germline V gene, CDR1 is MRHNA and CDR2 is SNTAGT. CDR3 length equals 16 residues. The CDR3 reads CASSVGVEGASNEQFF. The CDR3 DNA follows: TGTGCCAGCAGTGTTGGGGTCGAGGGGGCGTCCAATGAGCAGTTCTTC.

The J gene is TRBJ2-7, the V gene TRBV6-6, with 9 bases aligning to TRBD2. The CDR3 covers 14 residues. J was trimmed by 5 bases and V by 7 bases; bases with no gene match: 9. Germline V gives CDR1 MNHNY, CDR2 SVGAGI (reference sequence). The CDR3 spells CASTVAGVLDEQYF. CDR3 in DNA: TGTGCCAGCACCGTAGCGGGAGTTTTGGACGAGCAGTACTTC.

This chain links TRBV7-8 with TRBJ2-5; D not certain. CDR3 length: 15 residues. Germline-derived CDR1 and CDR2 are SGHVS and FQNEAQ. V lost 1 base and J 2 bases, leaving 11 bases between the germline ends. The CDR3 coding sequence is TGTGCCAGCAGCTTAGTGGTGGAGAAACAAGAGACCCAGTACTTC. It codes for CASSLVVEKQETQYF. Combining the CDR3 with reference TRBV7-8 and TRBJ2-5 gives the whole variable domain GAGVSQSPRYKVAKRGQDVALRCDPISGHVSLFWYQQALGQGPEFLTYFQNEAQLDKSGLPSDRFFAERPEGSVSTLKIQRTQQEDSAVYLCASSLVVEKQETQYFGPGTRLLVL.